By frequency in the sample, the clone carrying this T cell receptor delta chain is large. PBMC RNA was reverse transcribed using gamma-chain- and delta-chain-specific primers. TCRdb reanalyzed the RT-PCR reads using CATT. The sample carries about 1,500 delta-chain clones, around 28% recorded once. These data come from a study of delta chains in infants with herpesvirus infections. Trimming cost V 0 bases and J 0 bases, with 14 bases left between them. The CDR3 totals 19 residues. Germline loops: CDR1 GEAIGNYY, CDR2 EKD. This receptor was identified in a human donor who was a Ugandan infant, either HIV-exposed or HIV-unexposed (not recorded which). The sequenced sample was peripheral blood, obtained at time point 1 of longitudinal follow-up. The chain joins TRDV2 to TRDJ3; D is perhaps TRDD3 (6 bases). The CDR3 DNA sequence: TGTGCCTGTGACACCTGGGGGCCCGGCAGCTCCTGGGACACCCGACAGATGTTTTTC. Protein product: CACDTWGPGSSWDTRQMFF.